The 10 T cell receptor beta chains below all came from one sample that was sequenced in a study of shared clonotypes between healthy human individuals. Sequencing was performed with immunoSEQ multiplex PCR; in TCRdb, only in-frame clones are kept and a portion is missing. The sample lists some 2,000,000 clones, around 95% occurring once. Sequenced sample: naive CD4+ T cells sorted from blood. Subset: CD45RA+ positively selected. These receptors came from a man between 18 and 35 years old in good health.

CDR3 loop: CASSPSDRVYGYTF. The CDR3 coding sequence is TGTGCCAGCAGTCCCTCTGACAGGGTGTATGGCTACACCTTC. The chain combines TRBV28 with TRBJ1-2; 7 bases map to TRBD1. The germline CDR1 and CDR2 sequences are MDHEN and SYDVKM. The CDR3 sequence is 14 residues long. With V trimmed by 5 bases and J by 5 bases, 8 bases remained unmatched.

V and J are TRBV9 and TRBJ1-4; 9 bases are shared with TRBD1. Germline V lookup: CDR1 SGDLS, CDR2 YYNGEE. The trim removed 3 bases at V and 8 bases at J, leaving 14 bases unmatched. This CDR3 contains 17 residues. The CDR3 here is CASSGPGQGKAGEKLFF. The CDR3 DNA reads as TGTGCCAGCAGCGGGCCGGGACAGGGTAAAGCTGGCGAAAAACTGTTTTTT.

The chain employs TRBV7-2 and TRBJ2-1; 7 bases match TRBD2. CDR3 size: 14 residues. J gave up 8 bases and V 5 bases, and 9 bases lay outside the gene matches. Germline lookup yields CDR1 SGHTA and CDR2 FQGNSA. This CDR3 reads CASSPEAGYYEQFF. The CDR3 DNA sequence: TGTGCCAGCAGCCCTGAAGCGGGGTACTATGAGCAGTTCTTC.

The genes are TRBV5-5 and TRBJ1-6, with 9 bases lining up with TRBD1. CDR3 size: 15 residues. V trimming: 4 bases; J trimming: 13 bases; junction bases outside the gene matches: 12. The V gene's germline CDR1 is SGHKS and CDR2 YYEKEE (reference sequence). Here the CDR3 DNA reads TGTGCCAGCAGCAGAGGACAGGGGTTGCTTTCGCCCCTCCACTTT. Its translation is CASSRGQGLLSPLHF.

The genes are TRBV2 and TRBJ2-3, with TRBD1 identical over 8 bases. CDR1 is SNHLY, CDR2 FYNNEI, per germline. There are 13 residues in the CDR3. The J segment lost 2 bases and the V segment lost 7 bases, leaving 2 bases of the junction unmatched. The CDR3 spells CASNRGSTDTQYF. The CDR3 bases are TGTGCCAGCAACAGGGGGTCCACAGATACGCAGTATTTT. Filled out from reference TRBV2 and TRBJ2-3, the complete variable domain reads EPEVTQTPSHQVTQMGQEVILRCVPISNHLYFYWYRQILGQKVEFLVSFYNNEISEKSEIFDDQFSVERPDGSNFTLKIRSTKLEDSAMYFCASNRGSTDTQYFGPGTRLTVL.

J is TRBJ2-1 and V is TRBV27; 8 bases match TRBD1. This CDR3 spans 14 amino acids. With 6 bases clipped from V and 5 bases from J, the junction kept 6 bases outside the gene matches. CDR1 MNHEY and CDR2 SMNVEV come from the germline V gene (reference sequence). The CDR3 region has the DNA TGTGCCAGCAGCCCGGGACAGGTAAACAATGAGCAGTTCTTC. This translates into CASSPGQVNNEQFF.

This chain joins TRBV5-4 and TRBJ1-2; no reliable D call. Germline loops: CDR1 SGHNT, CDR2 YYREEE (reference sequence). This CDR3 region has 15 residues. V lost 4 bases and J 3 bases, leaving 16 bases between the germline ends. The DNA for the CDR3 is TGTGCCAGCAGCATTCCCACCCGGGTTGACTATGGCTACACCTTC. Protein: CASSIPTRVDYGYTF.

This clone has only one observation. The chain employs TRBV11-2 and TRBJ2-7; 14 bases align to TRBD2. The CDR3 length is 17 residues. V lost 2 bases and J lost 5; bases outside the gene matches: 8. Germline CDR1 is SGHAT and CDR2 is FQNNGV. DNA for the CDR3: TGTGCCAGCAGCTTAATGGGACAGGGACTAGCGGGAGACGAGCAGTACTTC. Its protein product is CASSLMGQGLAGDEQYF.

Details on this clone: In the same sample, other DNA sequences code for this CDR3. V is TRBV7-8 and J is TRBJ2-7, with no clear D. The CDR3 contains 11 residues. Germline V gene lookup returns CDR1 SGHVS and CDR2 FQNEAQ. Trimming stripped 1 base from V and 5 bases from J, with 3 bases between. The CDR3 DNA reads TGTGCCAGCAGCTTAGATCACGAGCAGTACTTC. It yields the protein CASSLDHEQYF. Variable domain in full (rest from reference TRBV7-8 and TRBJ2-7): GAGVSQSPRYKVAKRGQDVALRCDPISGHVSLFWYQQALGQGPEFLTYFQNEAQLDKSGLPSDRFFAERPEGSVSTLKIQRTQQEDSAVYLCASSLDHEQYFGPGTRLTVT.

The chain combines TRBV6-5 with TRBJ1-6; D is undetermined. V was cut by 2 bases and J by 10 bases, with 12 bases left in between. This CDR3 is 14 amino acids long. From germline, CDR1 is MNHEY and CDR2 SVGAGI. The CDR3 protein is CASSYPTMNSPLHF. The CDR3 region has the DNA TGTGCCAGCAGTTACCCGACAATGAACTCACCCCTCCACTTT.